The clone carrying this T cell receptor beta chain appeared a few times. This entry comes from a study of T cell repertoires in cytomegalovirus infection. Germline V CDR1 and CDR2: LNHDA, SQIVND (reference sequence). V was clipped by 1 base and J by 2 bases; unmatched bases: 4. CDR3 length: 16 residues. TCRdb reprocessed the reads with MiXCR, giving one entry per CDR3 protein. The table shows about 100,000 distinct CDR3 sequences, with about 25% occurring only once. Material: CD8+ T cells from PBMCs. This clonotype was obtained from a human donor in good health (CMV status not recorded). Some clones in this sample may be carry-over from other donors' samples. V usage is TRBV19 and J usage is TRBJ1-5; 8 positions match TRBD1. CDR3 nucleotide sequence: TGTGCCAGTAGTATAGCATCAGGGGGCGGCAATCAGCCCCAGCATTTT. Its protein is CASSIASGGGNQPQHF.